This T cell receptor (beta chain) emerged from a study of T cells in Graves' hyperthyroidism and ophthalmopathy. Amplified TCR beta CDR3 regions derived from RNA transcripts. Primed by the HTBI set, a first-round RT-PCR was run on the TCR CDR3. TCRdb re-analysed the multiplex PCR reads in MiXCR, keeping a single row per CDR3 protein. The table includes roughly 180,000 distinct CDR3 sequences, approximately 15% detected once. Germline V lookup: CDR1 MNHEY, CDR2 SMNVEV (reference sequence). The V and J ends lost 8 bases and 4 bases, in that order; junction bases with no gene match: 5. This CDR3 region has 14 residues. General study points: Expanded thyroid clonotypes (above 0.001) were mostly also found in blood.

This clonotype was seen repeatedly, ten times or more. The antigen is not known. Input material: blood. The chain combines TRBV27 with TRBJ2-2; 9 bases are a match to TRBD2. This clonotype was obtained from a woman aged 50 to 60 with Graves' hyperthyroidism. CDR3 loop: CASSASGVTGELFF. The CDR3 DNA follows: TGTGCCAGCTCGGCTAGCGGGGTCACCGGGGAGCTGTTTTTT.